The 15 T cell receptor beta chains below all came from one sample that was sequenced in a study of blood T cell repertoires in COVID-19. Libraries were prepared by immunoSEQ multiplex PCR; TCRdb keeps only in-frame clonotypes and omits some of them. The data show 220,000 or so clones, 80% seen once. Material for sequencing was peripheral blood. Every receptor here comes from a woman in her 70s with acute or convalescent COVID-19.

This chain uses TRBV14 with TRBJ2-5; 7 nucleotides agree with TRBD2. CDR1 and CDR2 from the germline V gene are SGHDN and FVKESK. V gave up 5 bases and J gave up 1 base; unmatched junction bases: 10. There are 16 residues in the CDR3. CDR3 residues: CASSFIAGLGQETQYF. The DNA of the CDR3 is TGTGCCAGCAGCTTTATAGCCGGACTAGGCCAAGAGACCCAGTACTTC.

DNA for the CDR3: TGTGCCATCAGTGAGGAGGGACAGGGAGATGAAAAACTGTTTTTT. Protein product: CAISEEGQGDEKLFF. The rearrangement joins TRBV10-3 to TRBJ1-4, with 9 bases aligning to TRBD1. This CDR3 is built from 15 residues. Unmatched junction bases numbered 4, after V lost 2 bases and J lost 6 bases. Germline V gene lookup returns CDR1 ENHRY and CDR2 SYGVKD.

The rearrangement links TRBV6-5 to TRBJ2-4; weak D call: TRBD1 (6 bases). CDR1 and CDR2 from the germline V gene are MNHEY and SVGAGI. V gave up 6 bases and J gave up 6 bases, with 12 bases separating them. The CDR3 consists of 13 residues. CDR3 nucleotides: TGTGCCAGCAGGGGGACATATGGAAACATTCAGTACTTC. Its translation: CASRGTYGNIQYF.

In this sample, this clone turned up once. One junction end disagrees with the germline gene, perhaps due to a read error. The rearrangement joins TRBV2 to TRBJ1-5; TRBD1 aligns across 9 bases. This CDR3 has 16 amino acids. Germline V gene sequence: CDR1 SNHLY, CDR2 FYNNEI. CDR3 bases: TGTGCCAGCAGAGAAGGGGGGACAGGGATGAGTCAGCCCCAGCATTTT. Residues: CASREGGTGMSQPQHF.

The chain is built from TRBV6-5 and TRBJ1-2; maybe TRBD1 (6 bases). The V gene's germline CDR1 is MNHEY and CDR2 SVGAGI. Trimming removed 6 bases at V and 7 bases at J, with 21 bases between. The CDR3 is made up of 15 amino acids. This chain's CDR3 is CASRTGGADSFGYTF. The DNA of the CDR3 is TGTGCCAGCAGGACCGGGGGGGCGGATTCCTTTGGCTACACCTTC.

The chain employs TRBV7-7 and TRBJ2-1; D might be TRBD2 (6 bases). This CDR3 contains 16 residues. Germline assignment: CDR1 SSHAT and CDR2 FNYEAQ (reference sequence). Trimming stripped 2 bases from V and 5 bases from J, with 16 bases between. CDR3: CASSLRGRERDNEQFF. The DNA of the CDR3 is TGTGCCAGCAGCTTACGGGGTCGGGAGAGAGACAATGAGCAGTTCTTC.

The sample holds one count of this clone. V usage is TRBV5-4 and J usage is TRBJ2-7, with TRBD2 matching over 7 bases. This CDR3 spans 15 amino acids. The ends lost 4 bases at V and 2 bases at J; junction bases unmatched: 9. From germline, CDR1 is SGHNT and CDR2 YYREEE (reference sequence). The CDR3 sequence: CASSPPGGSPYEQYF. DNA for the CDR3: TGTGCCAGCAGCCCCCCCGGGGGGTCTCCCTACGAGCAGTACTTC.

This clone was recorded a few times. The chain links TRBV3-1 (or the pseudogene TRBV3-2) to TRBJ1-2, with no clear D. CDR3 size: 14 residues. Germline values: CDR1 LGHDT, CDR2 YNNKEL (reference sequence). Trimming took off 1 base at V and 4 bases at J, with 10 bases between the two ends. In nucleotides, the CDR3 is TGTGCCAGCAGCCAAGTCCCGCTAGGCTATGGCTACACCTTC. Translated: CASSQVPLGYGYTF.

The rearrangement uses TRBV2 and TRBJ2-1; TRBD2 agrees at 9 bases. The V gene end was trimmed by 6 bases and the J gene end by 4 bases; junction bases not matched to a gene: 1. Germline V CDR1 and CDR2: SNHLY, FYNNEI. The CDR3 is 13 residues long. The CDR3, as DNA: TGTGCCAGCAGGGCGGGAGGGTACAATGAGCAGTTCTTC. Its translation: CASRAGGYNEQFF.

This chain uses TRBV5-1 with TRBJ2-1; 11 bases align to TRBD2. Germline V gene data show CDR1 as SGHRS and CDR2 as YFSETQ. CDR3 length equals 17 residues. V dropped 4 bases and J dropped 0; count of bases not matched to a gene: 6. CDR3 region: CASSVGTSGLSYNEQFF. The CDR3 DNA follows: TGCGCCAGCAGCGTGGGGACTAGCGGACTCTCCTACAATGAGCAGTTCTTC.

V gene TRBV28 combines with J gene TRBJ2-3, with 11 bases matching TRBD2. CDR1 is MDHEN, CDR2 SYDVKM, per germline. This CDR3 contains 17 residues. V was clipped by 9 bases and J by 0 bases; unmatched bases: 11. The CDR3 region has the DNA TGTGCCAGTCCTCCGGGACTAGCGGTTTCTAGCACAGATACGCAGTATTTT. This sequence encodes CASPPGLAVSSTDTQYF. Drawing the rest from reference TRBV28 and TRBJ2-3, the complete variable domain is DVKVTQSSRYLVKRTGEKVFLECVQDMDHENMFWYRQDPGLGLRLIYFSYDVKMKEKGDIPEGYSVSREKKERFSLILESASTNQTSMYLCASPPGLAVSSTDTQYFGPGTRLTVL.

This chain connects TRBV28 to TRBJ1-1; D gene unclear. In germline, CDR1 is MDHEN, CDR2 SYDVKM. This CDR3 has 12 residues. Trimming removed 5 bases from V and 3 bases from J, with 7 bases in between. The CDR3 DNA follows: TGTGCCAGCAGTCCCGAGGACACTGAAGCTTTCTTT. Translated, it gives CASSPEDTEAFF.

V gene TRBV28 combines with J gene TRBJ1-2, with 9 bases aligning to TRBD1. After removal of 5 bases from V and 8 bases from J, the junction contained 12 bases not matched to a gene. This CDR3 has 15 residues. Germline-derived CDR1 and CDR2 are MDHEN and SYDVKM. In DNA, the CDR3 is TGTGCCAGCAGTCTACAACAGGGGGCCCCGGGAGGCTACACCTTC. It yields the protein CASSLQQGAPGGYTF.

This clone was observed a handful of times. V is TRBV3-1 (or the pseudogene TRBV3-2) and J is TRBJ1-4; 8 bases fit TRBD1. This CDR3 is built from 14 residues. Germline V gene lookup returns CDR1 LGHDT and CDR2 YNNKEL (reference sequence). V shed 3 bases, J shed 7 bases, and the junction held 4 bases outside the gene matches. The CDR3, as DNA: TGTGCCAGCAGCCAGGCAGGGGGCGGTGAAAAACTGTTTTTT. It codes for CASSQAGGGEKLFF.

This clone was seen once. The genes are TRBV5-1 and TRBJ1-6; D not resolved. The CDR3 totals 14 residues. V lost 5 bases and J 10 bases, leaving 16 bases between the germline ends. CDR1 and CDR2 (germline): SGHRS, YFSETQ. This chain's CDR3 is CASSDPQRGSPLHF. The CDR3 coding sequence is TGCGCCAGCAGTGACCCCCAACGCGGGTCACCCCTCCACTTT. Supplemented by reference TRBV5-1 and TRBJ1-6, the full variable domain reads KAGVTQTPRYLIKTRGQQVTLSCSPISGHRSVSWYQQTPGQGLQFLFEYFSETQRNKGNFPGRFSGRQFSNSRSEMNVSTLELGDSALYLCASSDPQRGSPLHFGNGTRLTVT.